The rows below give T cell receptor beta chains drawn from one sample of a study of blood T cell repertoires in COVID-19. TCRdb's table, derived via immunoSEQ multiplex PCR, lists solely in-frame clones and lacks some. The repertoire has over 130,000 clones, 70% to 90% of them found once; the top ten carry about 28%. Sequencing was performed on peripheral blood. Every receptor here comes from a human donor in a cohort sampled during active COVID-19. CDR3s include the opening cysteine and the closing phenylalanine or tryptophan. The order of the fields is D gene, clone size, J gene, V gene, CDR3 DNA, CDR3 protein. A D gene is named only where the DNA matches it firmly. Part of the rows lack a size; the others show once, few, many or a class for expanded clones.

d_call: -; clone_size: -; j_call: TRBJ2-3; v_call: TRBV2; cdr3_nt: TGTGCCAGCAGGACTAGTTCGGATACGCAGTATTTT; cdr3_aa: CASRTSSDTQYF
d_call: TRBD1; clone_size: -; j_call: TRBJ1-5; v_call: TRBV7-2; cdr3_nt: TGTGCCAGCAGTCGGGACAGGGCGGATCAGCCCCAGCATTTT; cdr3_aa: CASSRDRADQPQHF
d_call: TRBD1; clone_size: -; j_call: TRBJ2-7; v_call: TRBV19; cdr3_nt: TGTGCCAGTAGTACAACAGGGGGCAGCTACGAGCAGTACTTC; cdr3_aa: CASSTTGGSYEQYF
d_call: TRBD2; clone_size: -; j_call: TRBJ2-5; v_call: TRBV4-1; cdr3_nt: TGCGCCAGCAGCCTCGGGGGGGGGACCCAGTACTTC; cdr3_aa: CASSLGGGTQYF
d_call: -; clone_size: -; j_call: TRBJ2-5; v_call: TRBV30; cdr3_nt: TGTGCCTGGGCTTCCGAGTGGCAAGAGACCCAGTACTTC; cdr3_aa: CAWASEWQETQYF
d_call: TRBD2; clone_size: -; j_call: TRBJ2-7; v_call: TRBV19; cdr3_nt: TGTGCCAGTAGTATAGGGGGAGGGCCCCACTACGAGCAGTACTTC; cdr3_aa: CASSIGGGPHYEQYF
d_call: TRBD1; clone_size: -; j_call: TRBJ2-1; v_call: TRBV5-1; cdr3_nt: TGCGCCAGCAGCCTCGGGGGACAGGGGGCTTACAATGAGCAGTTCTTC; cdr3_aa: CASSLGGQGAYNEQFF
d_call: TRBD1; clone_size: -; j_call: TRBJ1-3; v_call: TRBV30; cdr3_nt: TGTGCCTGGACACAGGGGCCTGCTGGAAACACCATATATTTT; cdr3_aa: CAWTQGPAGNTIYF
d_call: TRBD2; clone_size: -; j_call: TRBJ2-7; v_call: TRBV6-5; cdr3_nt: TGTGCCAGCAGTTTCCAGCGGGGGAGCTCCTACGAGCAGTACTTC; cdr3_aa: CASSFQRGSSYEQYF
d_call: TRBD2; clone_size: -; j_call: TRBJ2-1; v_call: TRBV19; cdr3_nt: TGTGCCAGTAGTATAGATGGGAGGGCCCACAATGAGCAGTTCTTC; cdr3_aa: CASSIDGRAHNEQFF
d_call: -; clone_size: -; j_call: TRBJ1-5; v_call: TRBV5-5; cdr3_nt: TGTGCCAGCAGCTGGGGGCCGAATCAGCCCCAGCATTTT; cdr3_aa: CASSWGPNQPQHF
d_call: TRBD1; clone_size: -; j_call: TRBJ2-7; v_call: TRBV15; cdr3_nt: TGTGCCACCAGCAGAGAGGGGCCGGGACAGGGGGTCCACGAGCAGTACTTC; cdr3_aa: CATSREGPGQGVHEQYF
d_call: -; clone_size: -; j_call: TRBJ2-7; v_call: TRBV30; cdr3_nt: TGTGCCTGGAGTGTAGGTGGGAGCCTTAGATACGAAGAGCAGTACTTC; cdr3_aa: CAWSVGGSLRYEEQYF
d_call: -; clone_size: -; j_call: TRBJ2-4; v_call: TRBV5-4; cdr3_nt: TGTGCCAGCAGCCTCTTGGAGCCAGGGGAGTCGGACATTCAGTACTTC; cdr3_aa: CASSLLEPGESDIQYF
d_call: TRBD2; clone_size: -; j_call: TRBJ2-5; v_call: TRBV24-1; cdr3_nt: TGTGCCACCAGTGATGGACTAGCGGGGACCAAAGAGACCCAGTACTTC; cdr3_aa: CATSDGLAGTKETQYF
d_call: -; clone_size: -; j_call: TRBJ2-1; v_call: TRBV5-1; cdr3_nt: TGCGCCAGCAGCTTGGGCCTGGGGGCGGGTGGTGAGCAGTTCTTC; cdr3_aa: CASSLGLGAGGEQFF
d_call: -; clone_size: -; j_call: TRBJ1-3; v_call: TRBV5-4; cdr3_nt: TGTGCCAGCAGCTTGGGCGTAGGGGGAGCTGGAAACACCATATATTTT; cdr3_aa: CASSLGVGGAGNTIYF
d_call: TRBD1; clone_size: few; j_call: TRBJ1-6; v_call: TRBV6-5; cdr3_nt: TGTGCCAGCAGTTTCGCCGCCCGGACAGGGAATTCACCCCTCCACTTT; cdr3_aa: CASSFAARTGNSPLHF
d_call: TRBD2; clone_size: -; j_call: TRBJ2-1; v_call: TRBV9; cdr3_nt: TGTGCCAGCAGCGTAGTTAGCGGGGGTCACAATGAGCAGTTCTTC; cdr3_aa: CASSVVSGGHNEQFF
d_call: -; clone_size: -; j_call: TRBJ1-4; v_call: TRBV6-5; cdr3_nt: TGTGCCAGCAGTTTTTACGGGGCAACTAATGAAAAACTGTTTTTT; cdr3_aa: CASSFYGATNEKLFF
d_call: -; clone_size: once; j_call: TRBJ1-6; v_call: TRBV3-1/TRBV3-2; cdr3_nt: TGTGCCAGCAGCTCAGCCAGGGCCGGTTCACCCCTCCACTTT; cdr3_aa: CASSSARAGSPLHF
d_call: TRBD1; clone_size: -; j_call: TRBJ2-1; v_call: TRBV5-1; cdr3_nt: TGCGCCAGCAGCTTGACGGGACAGGGACGCAATGAGCAGTTCTTC; cdr3_aa: CASSLTGQGRNEQFF
d_call: TRBD1; clone_size: -; j_call: TRBJ2-2; v_call: TRBV4-2; cdr3_nt: TGTGCCAGCAGCCAGGTCGGGACAGTGAACACCGGGGAGCTGTTTTTT; cdr3_aa: CASSQVGTVNTGELFF
d_call: -; clone_size: -; j_call: TRBJ1-2; v_call: TRBV2; cdr3_nt: TGTGCCAGCAGTACAGCTACGGGGTACTATGGCTACACCTTC; cdr3_aa: CASSTATGYYGYTF
d_call: TRBD2; clone_size: -; j_call: TRBJ2-3; v_call: TRBV4-1; cdr3_nt: TGCGCCAGCAGCCAAGAGCAGCGGGGGGTCGGTACGCAGTATTTT; cdr3_aa: CASSQEQRGVGTQYF
d_call: TRBD1; clone_size: -; j_call: TRBJ1-4; v_call: TRBV5-4; cdr3_nt: TGTGCCAGCAGCATTGGTACAGGGGGCTCTAATGAAAAACTGTTTTTT; cdr3_aa: CASSIGTGGSNEKLFF
d_call: -; clone_size: -; j_call: TRBJ2-7; v_call: TRBV6-1; cdr3_nt: TGTGCCAGCAGTTCCACGACAGGACCCTCCTACGAGCAGTACTTC; cdr3_aa: CASSSTTGPSYEQYF
d_call: -; clone_size: few; j_call: TRBJ1-1; v_call: TRBV5-8; cdr3_nt: TGTGCCAGCAGCTTTCGGGGAAGGAACACTGAAGCTTTCTTT; cdr3_aa: CASSFRGRNTEAFF
d_call: TRBD1; clone_size: once; j_call: TRBJ2-3; v_call: TRBV4-1; cdr3_nt: TGCGCCAGCAGCCATTTACCGGGACAGGGATGGACAGATACGCAGTATTTT; cdr3_aa: CASSHLPGQGWTDTQYF
d_call: -; clone_size: -; j_call: TRBJ1-2; v_call: TRBV5-6; cdr3_nt: TGTGCCAGCAGCTTGGTGCCAGAATATGGCTACACCTTC; cdr3_aa: CASSLVPEYGYTF
d_call: TRBD2; clone_size: -; j_call: TRBJ2-7; v_call: TRBV6-6; cdr3_nt: TGTGCCAGCGTTAGAGGGAGGGACTACGAGCAGTACTTC; cdr3_aa: CASVRGRDYEQYF
d_call: -; clone_size: once; j_call: TRBJ1-2; v_call: TRBV7-2; cdr3_nt: TGTGCCAGCAGCTTAGCCCCATATGGCTACACCTTC; cdr3_aa: CASSLAPYGYTF
d_call: -; clone_size: -; j_call: TRBJ2-7; v_call: TRBV21-1; cdr3_nt: TGTGCCAGCAGCGGGCGACAGGGGACCTACGAGCAGTACTTC; cdr3_aa: CASSGRQGTYEQYF
d_call: -; clone_size: -; j_call: TRBJ2-5; v_call: TRBV5-4; cdr3_nt: TGTGCCAGCAGCTCTATGCGGAAAGAGACCCAGTACTTC; cdr3_aa: CASSSMRKETQYF
d_call: TRBD2; clone_size: -; j_call: TRBJ2-6; v_call: TRBV2; cdr3_nt: TGTGCCAGCAGCCAGAGGGAGGGTGTCTCTGGGGCCAACGTCCTGACTTTC; cdr3_aa: CASSQREGVSGANVLTF
d_call: -; clone_size: -; j_call: TRBJ1-2; v_call: TRBV5-1; cdr3_nt: TGCGCCAGCAGCTCCGGACAACCAAATAACTATGGCTACACCTTC; cdr3_aa: CASSSGQPNNYGYTF
d_call: -; clone_size: few; j_call: TRBJ2-7; v_call: TRBV19; cdr3_nt: TGTGCCAGTAGTATGGGCAAGCCCTACGAGCAGTACTTC; cdr3_aa: CASSMGKPYEQYF
d_call: -; clone_size: -; j_call: TRBJ2-7; v_call: TRBV11-2; cdr3_nt: TGTGCCAGCAGCTTTAATACCGGTGAGCAGTACTTC; cdr3_aa: CASSFNTGEQYF
d_call: -; clone_size: -; j_call: TRBJ1-2; v_call: TRBV6-5; cdr3_nt: TGTGCCAGCAGCCGCGGACGGGGGAACTCCTATGGCTACACCTTC; cdr3_aa: CASSRGRGNSYGYTF
d_call: TRBD1; clone_size: -; j_call: TRBJ1-2; v_call: TRBV6-2/TRBV6-3; cdr3_nt: TGTGCCAGCAGTTACTCGGACAGGCCTATCTATGGCTACACCTTC; cdr3_aa: CASSYSDRPIYGYTF
d_call: -; clone_size: -; j_call: TRBJ2-7; v_call: TRBV7-9; cdr3_nt: TGTGCCAGCAGCTCCCTCCAGGGGTTGAACTACGAGCAGTACTTC; cdr3_aa: CASSSLQGLNYEQYF
d_call: -; clone_size: -; j_call: TRBJ2-7; v_call: TRBV15; cdr3_nt: TGTGCCACCAGCAGCCCCAAGACAGGCACCTACGAGCAGTACTTC; cdr3_aa: CATSSPKTGTYEQYF
d_call: -; clone_size: -; j_call: TRBJ1-1; v_call: TRBV29-1; cdr3_nt: TGCAGCGTTGATGTCAGCGGGAACACTGAAGCTTTCTTT; cdr3_aa: CSVDVSGNTEAFF
d_call: -; clone_size: -; j_call: TRBJ2-7; v_call: TRBV27; cdr3_nt: TGTGCCAGCAGCCCCTCCGGGGGGCCCTACGAGCAGTACTTC; cdr3_aa: CASSPSGGPYEQYF
d_call: TRBD2; clone_size: -; j_call: TRBJ2-1; v_call: TRBV6-5; cdr3_nt: TGTGCCAGCAGTAAACTCGGGGGGGCCTACAATGAGCAGTTCTTC; cdr3_aa: CASSKLGGAYNEQFF
d_call: TRBD1; clone_size: many; j_call: TRBJ1-2; v_call: TRBV12-3/TRBV12-4; cdr3_nt: TGTGCCAGCAGTCCGGGACAGGGGGGAGGCTACACCTTC; cdr3_aa: CASSPGQGGGYTF
d_call: TRBD2; clone_size: -; j_call: TRBJ2-7; v_call: TRBV7-2; cdr3_nt: TGTGCCAGCAGCTTAGTAAGCGCGGGGGGGTATGAGCAGTACTTC; cdr3_aa: CASSLVSAGGYEQYF
d_call: -; clone_size: -; j_call: TRBJ2-2; v_call: TRBV11-3; cdr3_nt: TGTGCCAGCAGCATAACAGGACCCGGGGAGCTGTTTTTT; cdr3_aa: CASSITGPGELFF
d_call: -; clone_size: -; j_call: TRBJ2-1; v_call: TRBV30; cdr3_nt: TGTGCCTCGGAGAGGTGGGGCTATGAGCAGTTCTTC; cdr3_aa: CASERWGYEQFF
d_call: -; clone_size: -; j_call: TRBJ1-1; v_call: TRBV29-1; cdr3_nt: TGCAACGTTGGGGGCAGCACTGAAGCTTTCTTT; cdr3_aa: CNVGGSTEAFF
d_call: TRBD1; clone_size: -; j_call: TRBJ2-1; v_call: TRBV24-1; cdr3_nt: TGTGCCACCAGTGAGACGGGACAGGGTAACTACAATGAGCAGTTCTTC; cdr3_aa: CATSETGQGNYNEQFF
d_call: -; clone_size: -; j_call: TRBJ2-7; v_call: TRBV7-6; cdr3_nt: TGTGCCAGCACGCCCCGGGGACATGGACCCTACGAGCAGTACTTC; cdr3_aa: CASTPRGHGPYEQYF
d_call: TRBD2; clone_size: -; j_call: TRBJ2-1; v_call: TRBV27; cdr3_nt: TGTGCCAGCAGTCCCCTCCAGCGGGGGACTCGGAGCTCCTACAATGAGCAGTTCTTC; cdr3_aa: CASSPLQRGTRSSYNEQFF
d_call: -; clone_size: -; j_call: TRBJ2-4; v_call: TRBV7-9; cdr3_nt: TGTGCCAGCAGCTTACGGGAAGGCCCCAAAAACATTCAGTACTTC; cdr3_aa: CASSLREGPKNIQYF
d_call: TRBD1; clone_size: -; j_call: TRBJ1-5; v_call: TRBV9; cdr3_nt: TGTGCCAGCAGCGTAGGGGGGACCAGGGGGCGAAGACAGCCCCAGCATTTT; cdr3_aa: CASSVGGTRGRRQPQHF